This T cell receptor (beta chain) was observed in a study of blood T cell repertoires in COVID-19. For the study at large: Researchers got acute and convalescent COVID-19 samples from the United States, Italy and Spain.

Germline V CDR1 and CDR2: MDHEN, SYDVKM. This CDR3 spans 17 amino acids. The V and J ends lost 8 bases and 5 bases, in that order; junction bases with no gene match: 20. The authors' processing: Amplifying reference gene primers gave estimates of nucleated cell counts. Libraries were prepared by immunoSEQ multiplex PCR; TCRdb keeps only in-frame clonotypes and omits some of them. The V and J calls and clone size come from that table; D and trimming were worked out from the DNA. The table has approximately 92,000 clones, roughly 72% seen once. This rearrangement joins TRBV28 to TRBJ2-5; TRBD2 agrees at 7 bases. Specimen: peripheral blood. This receptor was taken from a woman aged 55-69 years in a cohort sampled during active or convalescent COVID-19. CDR3 nucleotides: TGTGCCAGCGGCCCTAGGTTGGGGGGAGGGCCGGGGGAGACCCAGTACTTC. Protein product: CASGPRLGGGPGETQYF. Combining the CDR3 with reference TRBV28 and TRBJ2-5 gives the whole variable domain DVKVTQSSRYLVKRTGEKVFLECVQDMDHENMFWYRQDPGLGLRLIYFSYDVKMKEKGDIPEGYSVSREKKERFSLILESASTNQTSMYLCASGPRLGGGPGETQYFGPGTRLLVL.